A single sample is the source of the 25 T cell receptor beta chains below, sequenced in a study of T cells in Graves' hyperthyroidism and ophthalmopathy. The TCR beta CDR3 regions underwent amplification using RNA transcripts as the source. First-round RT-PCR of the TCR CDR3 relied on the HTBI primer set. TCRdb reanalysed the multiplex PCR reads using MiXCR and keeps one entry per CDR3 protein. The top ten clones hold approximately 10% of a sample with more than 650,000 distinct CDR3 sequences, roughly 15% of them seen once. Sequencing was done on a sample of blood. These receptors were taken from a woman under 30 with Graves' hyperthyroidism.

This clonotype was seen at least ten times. DNA of the CDR3: TGTGCCAGCAGCCAGGTTATTGGTTCCTACAATGAGCAGTTCTTC. Protein sequence: CASSQVIGSYNEQFF. The chain links TRBV3-1 to TRBJ2-1, with D uncertain. CDR3 size: 15 residues. Trimming left V 3 bases short and J 1 base short, with 10 bases between. Per the germline V gene, CDR1 is LGHDT and CDR2 is YNNKEL (reference sequence).

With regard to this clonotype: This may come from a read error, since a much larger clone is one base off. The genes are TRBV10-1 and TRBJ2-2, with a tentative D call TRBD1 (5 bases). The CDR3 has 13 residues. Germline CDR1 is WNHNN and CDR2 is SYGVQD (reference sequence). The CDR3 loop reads CAGSGQGTGELFF. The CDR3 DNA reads TGCGCCGGCAGTGGGCAGGGTACCGGGGAGCTGTTTTTT.

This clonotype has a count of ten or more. CDR3 residues: CASSYPDLRRSPEQYF. CDR3 DNA: TGTGCCAGCAGTTACCCAGATCTTCGTCGCAGTCCCGAGCAGTACTTC. The chain links TRBV6-2 or TRBV6-3 to TRBJ2-7; unclear D gene. Germline loops: CDR1 MNHEY, CDR2 SVGEGT. The CDR3 is 16 residues long. Trimming took 2 bases from V and 6 from J, leaving 20 bases between them.

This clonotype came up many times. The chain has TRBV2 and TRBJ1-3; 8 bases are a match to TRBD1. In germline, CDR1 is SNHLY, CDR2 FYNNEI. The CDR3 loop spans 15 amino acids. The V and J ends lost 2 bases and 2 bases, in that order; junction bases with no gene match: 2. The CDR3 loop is CASSEQGATGNTIYF. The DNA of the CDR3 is TGTGCCAGCAGTGAACAGGGGGCTACTGGAAACACCATATATTTT.

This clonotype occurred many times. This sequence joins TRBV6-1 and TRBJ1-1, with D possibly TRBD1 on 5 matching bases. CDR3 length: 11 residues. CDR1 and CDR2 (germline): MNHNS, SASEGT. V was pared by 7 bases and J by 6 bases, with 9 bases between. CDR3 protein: CASNVGAEAFF. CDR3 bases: TGTGCCAGCAACGTGGGGGCTGAAGCTTTCTTT.

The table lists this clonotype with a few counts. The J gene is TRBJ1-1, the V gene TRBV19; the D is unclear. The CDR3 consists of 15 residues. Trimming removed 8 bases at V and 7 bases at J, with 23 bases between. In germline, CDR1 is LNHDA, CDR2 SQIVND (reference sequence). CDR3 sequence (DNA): TGTGCCAGTCAATCGGTCCTCCTCCGCCCCTTTGAAGCTTTCTTT. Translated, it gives CASQSVLLRPFEAFF.

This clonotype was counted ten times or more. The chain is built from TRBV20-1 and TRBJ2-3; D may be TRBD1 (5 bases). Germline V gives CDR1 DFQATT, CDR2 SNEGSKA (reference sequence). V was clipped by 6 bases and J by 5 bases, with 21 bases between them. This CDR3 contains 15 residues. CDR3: CSAYRAAGQKDTQYF. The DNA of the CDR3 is TGCAGTGCCTACCGGGCGGCAGGGCAAAAAGATACGCAGTATTTT.

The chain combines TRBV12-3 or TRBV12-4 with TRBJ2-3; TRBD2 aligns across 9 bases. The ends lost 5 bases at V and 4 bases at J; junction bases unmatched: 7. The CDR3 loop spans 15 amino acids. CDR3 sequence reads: CASSTRLAASDTQYF. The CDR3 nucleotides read TGTGCCAGCAGTACGCGACTAGCGGCATCAGATACGCAGTATTTT.

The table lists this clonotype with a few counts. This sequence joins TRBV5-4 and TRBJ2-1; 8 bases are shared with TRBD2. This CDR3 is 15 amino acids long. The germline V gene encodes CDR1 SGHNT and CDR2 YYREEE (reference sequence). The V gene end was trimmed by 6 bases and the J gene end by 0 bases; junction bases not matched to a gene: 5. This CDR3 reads CASTPGLASYNEQFF. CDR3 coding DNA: TGTGCCAGCACCCCCGGACTAGCCTCCTACAATGAGCAGTTCTTC.

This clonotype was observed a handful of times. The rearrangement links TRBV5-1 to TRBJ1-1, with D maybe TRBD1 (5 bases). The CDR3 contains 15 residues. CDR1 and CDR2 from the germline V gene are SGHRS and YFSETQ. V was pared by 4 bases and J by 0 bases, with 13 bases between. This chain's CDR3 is CASSSTTAMNTEAFF. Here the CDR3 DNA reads TGCGCCAGCAGCAGCACGACAGCCATGAACACTGAAGCTTTCTTT.

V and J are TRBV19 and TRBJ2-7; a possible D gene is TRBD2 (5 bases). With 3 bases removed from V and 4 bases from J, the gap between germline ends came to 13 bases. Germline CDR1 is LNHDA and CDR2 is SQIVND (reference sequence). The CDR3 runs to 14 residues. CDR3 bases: TGTGCCAGTAGTATCCCGGGAAACTCGTACGAGCAGTACTTC. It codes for CASSIPGNSYEQYF.

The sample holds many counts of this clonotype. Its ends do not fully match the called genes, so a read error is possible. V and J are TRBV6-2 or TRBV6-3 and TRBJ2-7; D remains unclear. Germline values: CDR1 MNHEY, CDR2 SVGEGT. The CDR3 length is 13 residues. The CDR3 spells CASSYSSSHEQYF. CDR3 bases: TGTGCCAGCAGTTACTCTAGCTCCCACGAGCAGTACTTC.

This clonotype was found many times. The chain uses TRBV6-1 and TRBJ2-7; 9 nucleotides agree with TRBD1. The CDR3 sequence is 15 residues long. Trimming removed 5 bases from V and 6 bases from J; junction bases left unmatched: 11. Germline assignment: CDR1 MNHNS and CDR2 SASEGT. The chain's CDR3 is CASSTPGQGTSEQYF. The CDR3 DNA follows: TGTGCCAGCAGTACCCCGGGACAGGGAACTTCCGAGCAGTACTTC.

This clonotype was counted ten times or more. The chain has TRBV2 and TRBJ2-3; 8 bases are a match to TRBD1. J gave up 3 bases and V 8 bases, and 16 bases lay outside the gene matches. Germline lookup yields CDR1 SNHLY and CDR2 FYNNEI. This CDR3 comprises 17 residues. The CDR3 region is CASPSRQGIRKTDTQYF. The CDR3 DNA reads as TGTGCCAGCCCCTCCAGACAGGGGATACGTAAGACAGATACGCAGTATTTT.

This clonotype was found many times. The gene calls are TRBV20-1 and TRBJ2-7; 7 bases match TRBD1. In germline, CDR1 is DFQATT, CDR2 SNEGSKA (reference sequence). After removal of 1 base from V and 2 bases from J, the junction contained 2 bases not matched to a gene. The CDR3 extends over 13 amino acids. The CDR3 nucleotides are TGCAGTGCTAGAGGGGACAGAGCCTACGAGCAGTACTTC. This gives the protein CSARGDRAYEQYF.

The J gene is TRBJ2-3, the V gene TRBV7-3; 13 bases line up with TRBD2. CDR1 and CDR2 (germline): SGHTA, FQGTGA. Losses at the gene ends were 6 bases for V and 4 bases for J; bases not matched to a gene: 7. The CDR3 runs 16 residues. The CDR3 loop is CASSRRTSGSSDTQYF. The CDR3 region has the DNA TGTGCCAGCAGTCGCAGGACTAGCGGGAGTTCAGATACGCAGTATTTT.

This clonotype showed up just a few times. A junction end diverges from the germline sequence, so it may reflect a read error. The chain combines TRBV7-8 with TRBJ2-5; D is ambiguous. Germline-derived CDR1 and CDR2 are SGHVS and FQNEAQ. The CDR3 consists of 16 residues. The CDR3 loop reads CAGSSYSDELVETQYF. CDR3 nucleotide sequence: TGTGCCGGCAGCTCATACAGCGATGAGCTTGTAGAGACCCAGTACTTC.

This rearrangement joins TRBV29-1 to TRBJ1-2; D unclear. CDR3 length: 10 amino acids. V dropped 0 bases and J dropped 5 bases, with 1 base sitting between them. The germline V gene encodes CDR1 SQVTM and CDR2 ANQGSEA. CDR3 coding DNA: TGCAGCGTTGAAGATTATGGCTACACCTTC. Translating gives CSVEDYGYTF.

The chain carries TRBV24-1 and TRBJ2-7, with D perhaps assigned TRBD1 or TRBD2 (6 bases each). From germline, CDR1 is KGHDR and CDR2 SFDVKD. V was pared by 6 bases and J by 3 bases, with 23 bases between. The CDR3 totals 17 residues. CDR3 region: CATSSSHPGADGYEQYF. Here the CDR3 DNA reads TGTGCCACCAGTAGTTCTCACCCGGGGGCGGACGGCTACGAGCAGTACTTC.

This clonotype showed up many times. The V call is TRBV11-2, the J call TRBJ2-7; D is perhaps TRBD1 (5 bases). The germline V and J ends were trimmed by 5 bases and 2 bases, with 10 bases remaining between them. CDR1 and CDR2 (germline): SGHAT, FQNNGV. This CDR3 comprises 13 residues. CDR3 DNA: TGTGCCAGCAGCATAACAGGTCCCTACGAGCAGTACTTC. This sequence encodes CASSITGPYEQYF.

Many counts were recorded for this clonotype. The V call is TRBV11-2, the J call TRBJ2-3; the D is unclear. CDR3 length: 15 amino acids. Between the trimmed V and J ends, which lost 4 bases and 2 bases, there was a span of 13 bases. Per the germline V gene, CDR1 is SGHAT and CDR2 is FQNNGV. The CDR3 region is CASSYMGVDTDTQYF. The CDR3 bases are TGTGCCAGCAGCTATATGGGCGTTGACACAGATACGCAGTATTTT.

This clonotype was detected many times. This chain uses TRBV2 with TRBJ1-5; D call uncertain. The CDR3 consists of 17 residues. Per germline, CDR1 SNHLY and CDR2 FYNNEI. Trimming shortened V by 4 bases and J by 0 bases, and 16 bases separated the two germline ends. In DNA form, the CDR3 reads TGTGCCAGCAGTGGTAACCCACCAGACTATAGCAATCAGCCCCAGCATTTT. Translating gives CASSGNPPDYSNQPQHF.

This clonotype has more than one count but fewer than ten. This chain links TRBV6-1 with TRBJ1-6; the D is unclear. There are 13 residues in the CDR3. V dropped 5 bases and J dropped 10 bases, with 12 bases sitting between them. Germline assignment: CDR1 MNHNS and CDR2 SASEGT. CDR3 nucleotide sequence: TGTGCCAGCAGTAAGCGGTCCGAGTCACCCCTCCACTTT. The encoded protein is CASSKRSESPLHF.

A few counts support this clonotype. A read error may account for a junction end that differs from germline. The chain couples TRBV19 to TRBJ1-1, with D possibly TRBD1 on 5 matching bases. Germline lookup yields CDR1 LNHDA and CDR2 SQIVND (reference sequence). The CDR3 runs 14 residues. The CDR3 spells CATLTPNRNTEAFF. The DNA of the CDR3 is TGTGCCACCCTGACACCGAACAGGAACACTGAAGCCTTCTTT.

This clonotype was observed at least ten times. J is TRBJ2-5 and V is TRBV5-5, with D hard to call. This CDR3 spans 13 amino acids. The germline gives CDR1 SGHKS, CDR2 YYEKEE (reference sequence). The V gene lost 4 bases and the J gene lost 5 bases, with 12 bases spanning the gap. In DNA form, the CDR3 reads TGTGCCAGCAGCCTCGACGGTCGGGAGACCCAGTACTTC. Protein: CASSLDGRETQYF.